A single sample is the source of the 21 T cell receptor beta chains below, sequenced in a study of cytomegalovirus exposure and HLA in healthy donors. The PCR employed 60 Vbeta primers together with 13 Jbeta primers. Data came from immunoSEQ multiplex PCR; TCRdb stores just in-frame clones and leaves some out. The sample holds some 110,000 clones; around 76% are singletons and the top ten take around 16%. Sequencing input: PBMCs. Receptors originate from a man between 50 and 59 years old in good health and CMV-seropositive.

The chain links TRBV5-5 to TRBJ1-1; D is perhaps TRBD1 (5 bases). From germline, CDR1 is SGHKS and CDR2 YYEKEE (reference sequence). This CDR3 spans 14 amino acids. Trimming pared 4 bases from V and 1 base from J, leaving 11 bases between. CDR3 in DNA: TGTGCCAGCAGCCTATTCACAGGGAACACTGAAGCTTTCTTT. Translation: CASSLFTGNTEAFF. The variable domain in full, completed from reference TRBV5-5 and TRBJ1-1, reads DAGVTQSPTHLIKTRGQQVTLRCSPISGHKSVSWYQQVLGQGPQFIFQYYEKEERGRGNFPDRFSARQFPNYSSELNVNALLLGDSALYLCASSLFTGNTEAFFGQGTRLTVV.

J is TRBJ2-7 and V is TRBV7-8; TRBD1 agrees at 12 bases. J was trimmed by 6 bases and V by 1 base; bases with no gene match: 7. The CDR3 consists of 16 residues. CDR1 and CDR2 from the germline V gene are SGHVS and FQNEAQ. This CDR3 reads CASSLDSGTGGSEQYF. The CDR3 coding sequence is TGTGCCAGCAGCTTAGATAGCGGGACAGGGGGCTCCGAGCAGTACTTC.

The chain's CDR3 is CASRSGATNEKLFF. The CDR3 region has the DNA TGCGCCAGCAGGTCCGGTGCAACTAATGAAAAACTGTTTTTT. The chain combines TRBV5-1 with TRBJ1-4; no firm D call. V lost 5 bases to trimming and J lost 0 bases, with 8 bases between them. CDR3 length: 14 residues. Germline V gene sequence: CDR1 SGHRS, CDR2 YFSETQ. Based on the CDR3 plus reference TRBV5-1 and TRBJ1-4, the full variable domain is KAGVTQTPRYLIKTRGQQVTLSCSPISGHRSVSWYQQTPGQGLQFLFEYFSETQRNKGNFPGRFSGRQFSNSRSEMNVSTLELGDSALYLCASRSGATNEKLFFGSGTQLSVL.

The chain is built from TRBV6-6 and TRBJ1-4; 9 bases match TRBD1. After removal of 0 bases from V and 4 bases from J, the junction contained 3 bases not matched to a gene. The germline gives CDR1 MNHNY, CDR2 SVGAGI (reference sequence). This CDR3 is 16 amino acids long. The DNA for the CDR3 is TGTGCCAGCAGTTACTCCGGACAGGGGAATAATGAAAAACTGTTTTTT. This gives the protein CASSYSGQGNNEKLFF.

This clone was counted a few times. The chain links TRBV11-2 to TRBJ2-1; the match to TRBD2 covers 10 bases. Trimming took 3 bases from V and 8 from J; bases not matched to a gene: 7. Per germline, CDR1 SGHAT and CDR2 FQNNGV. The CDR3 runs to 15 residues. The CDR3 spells CASSFERGGQDEQFF. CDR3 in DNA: TGTGCCAGCAGCTTCGAGCGGGGGGGCCAGGATGAGCAGTTCTTC. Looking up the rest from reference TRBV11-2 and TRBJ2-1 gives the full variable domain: EAGVAQSPRYKIIEKRQSVAFWCNPISGHATLYWYQQILGQGPKLLIQFQNNGVVDDSQLPKDRFSAERLKGVDSTLKIQPAKLEDSAVYLCASSFERGGQDEQFFGPGTRLTVL.

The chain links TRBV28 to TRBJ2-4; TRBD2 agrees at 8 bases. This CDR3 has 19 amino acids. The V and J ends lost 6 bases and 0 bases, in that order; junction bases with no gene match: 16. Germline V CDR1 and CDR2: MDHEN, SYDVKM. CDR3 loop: CASSPQRDLAGLAKNIQYF. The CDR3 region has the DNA TGTGCCAGCAGCCCCCAACGGGACCTAGCGGGTCTAGCCAAAAACATTCAGTACTTC.

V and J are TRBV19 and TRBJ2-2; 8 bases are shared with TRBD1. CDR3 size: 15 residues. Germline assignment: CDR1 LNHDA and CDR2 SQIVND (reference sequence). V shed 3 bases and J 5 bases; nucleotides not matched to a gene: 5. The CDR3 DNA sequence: TGTGCCAGTAGTATTCCAGGGGGCGGGACCGGGGAGCTGTTTTTT. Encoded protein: CASSIPGGGTGELFF.

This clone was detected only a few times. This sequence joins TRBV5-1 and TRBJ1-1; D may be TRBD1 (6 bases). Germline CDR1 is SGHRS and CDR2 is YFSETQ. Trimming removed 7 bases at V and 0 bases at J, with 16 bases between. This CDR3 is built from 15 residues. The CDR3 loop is CASSTRQGLNTEAFF. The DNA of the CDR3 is TGCGCCAGCTCTACGCGGCAGGGGTTGAACACTGAAGCTTTCTTT.

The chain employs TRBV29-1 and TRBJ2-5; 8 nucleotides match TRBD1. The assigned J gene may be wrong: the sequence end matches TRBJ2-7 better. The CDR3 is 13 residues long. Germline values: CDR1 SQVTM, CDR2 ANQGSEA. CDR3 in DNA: TGCAGCGTTGGACAGGGGCGATCCTACGAGCAGTACTTC. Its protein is CSVGQGRSYEQYF.

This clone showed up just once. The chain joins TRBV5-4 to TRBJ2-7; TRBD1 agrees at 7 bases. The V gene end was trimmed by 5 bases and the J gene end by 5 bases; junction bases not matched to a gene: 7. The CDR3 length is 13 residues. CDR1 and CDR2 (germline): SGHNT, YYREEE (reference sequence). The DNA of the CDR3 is TGTGCCAGCAGGCCGGGACAGCTTAACGAGCAGTACTTC. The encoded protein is CASRPGQLNEQYF.

The chain's CDR3 is CASSSGLAGGIETQYF. The CDR3 nucleotides read TGTGCCAGCAGCTCGGGACTAGCGGGGGGGATTGAGACCCAGTACTTC. The chain joins TRBV7-2 to TRBJ2-5, with 16 bases identical to TRBD2. Germline V gene sequence: CDR1 SGHTA, CDR2 FQGNSA. The CDR3 totals 16 residues. Trimming cost V 4 bases and J 5 bases; bases outside gene matches: 4.

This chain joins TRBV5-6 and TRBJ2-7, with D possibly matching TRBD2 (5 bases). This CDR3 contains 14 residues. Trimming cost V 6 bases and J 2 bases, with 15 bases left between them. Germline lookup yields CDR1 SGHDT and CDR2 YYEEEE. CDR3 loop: CASNLGSSTYEQYF. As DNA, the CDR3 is TGTGCCAGCAACCTAGGATCTAGCACCTACGAGCAGTACTTC.

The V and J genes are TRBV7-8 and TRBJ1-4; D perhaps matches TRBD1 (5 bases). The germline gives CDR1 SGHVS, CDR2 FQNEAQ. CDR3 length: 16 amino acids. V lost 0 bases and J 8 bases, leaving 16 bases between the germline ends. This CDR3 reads CASSLAMAGLIEKLFF. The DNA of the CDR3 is TGTGCCAGCAGCTTAGCAATGGCAGGGCTCATCGAAAAACTGTTTTTT.

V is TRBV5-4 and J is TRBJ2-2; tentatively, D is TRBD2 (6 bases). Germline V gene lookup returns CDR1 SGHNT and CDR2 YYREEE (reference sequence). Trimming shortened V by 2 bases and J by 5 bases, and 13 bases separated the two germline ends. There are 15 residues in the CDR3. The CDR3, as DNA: TGTGCCAGCAGCTTCTCGGAGGGCTCGACCGGGGAGCTGTTTTTT. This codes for CASSFSEGSTGELFF.

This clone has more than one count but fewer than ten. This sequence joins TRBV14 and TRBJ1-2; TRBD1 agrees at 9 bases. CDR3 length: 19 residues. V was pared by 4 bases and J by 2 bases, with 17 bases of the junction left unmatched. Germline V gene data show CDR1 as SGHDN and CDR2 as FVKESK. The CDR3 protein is CASSPRSSGQGPLNYGYTF. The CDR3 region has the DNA TGTGCCAGCAGCCCAAGATCATCGGGACAGGGACCCCTGAACTATGGCTACACCTTC.

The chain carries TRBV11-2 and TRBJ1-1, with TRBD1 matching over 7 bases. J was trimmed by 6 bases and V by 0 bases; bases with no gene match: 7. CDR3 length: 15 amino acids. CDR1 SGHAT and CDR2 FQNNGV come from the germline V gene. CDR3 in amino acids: CASSLDPGQISEAFF. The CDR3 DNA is TGTGCCAGCAGCTTAGATCCGGGACAGATCTCTGAAGCTTTCTTT.

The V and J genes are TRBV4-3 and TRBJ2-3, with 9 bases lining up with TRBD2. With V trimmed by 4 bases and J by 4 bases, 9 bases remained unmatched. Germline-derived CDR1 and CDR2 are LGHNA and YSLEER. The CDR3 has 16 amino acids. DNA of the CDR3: TGCGCCAGCAGCCTCCTGCGGGGGGGGTTCGCAGATACGCAGTATTTT. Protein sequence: CASSLLRGGFADTQYF.

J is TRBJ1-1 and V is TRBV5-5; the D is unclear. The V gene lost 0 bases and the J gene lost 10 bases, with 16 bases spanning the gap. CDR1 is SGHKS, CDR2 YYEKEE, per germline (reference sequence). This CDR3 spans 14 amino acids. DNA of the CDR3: TGTGCCAGCAGCTTGGACGCGGCAAGTTATCGAGCTTTCTTT. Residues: CASSLDAASYRAFF.

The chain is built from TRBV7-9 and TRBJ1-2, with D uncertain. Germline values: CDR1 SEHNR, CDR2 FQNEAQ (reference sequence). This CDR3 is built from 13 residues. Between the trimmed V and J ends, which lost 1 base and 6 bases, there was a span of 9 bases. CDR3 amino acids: CASSLGGRDGYTF. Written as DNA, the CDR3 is TGTGCCAGCAGCTTAGGCGGCAGAGATGGCTACACCTTC.

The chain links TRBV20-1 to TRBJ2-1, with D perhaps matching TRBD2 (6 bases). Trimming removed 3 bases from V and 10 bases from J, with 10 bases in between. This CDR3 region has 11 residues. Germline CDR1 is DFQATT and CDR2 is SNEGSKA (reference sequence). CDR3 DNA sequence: TGCAGTGCTAGTGGGACTGGCGAGCAGTTCTTC. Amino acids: CSASGTGEQFF.

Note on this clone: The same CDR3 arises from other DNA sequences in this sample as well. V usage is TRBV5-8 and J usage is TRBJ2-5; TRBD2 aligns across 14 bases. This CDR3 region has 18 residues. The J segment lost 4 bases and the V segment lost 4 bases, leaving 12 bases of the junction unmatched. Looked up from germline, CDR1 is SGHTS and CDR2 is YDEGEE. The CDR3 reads CASSAGVGLAGVGETQYF. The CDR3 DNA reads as TGTGCCAGCAGCGCGGGGGTGGGACTAGCGGGAGTTGGAGAGACCCAGTACTTC.